What follows describes a single TCR beta chain. These data originate in a study of control samples from healthy donors and cancer patients. Assay: immunoSEQ multiplex PCR; the TCRdb copy retains only in-frame clones and omits some. The sample contains about 120,000 clones, around 89% of which appear only once. CDR1 and CDR2 from the germline V gene are SGHRS and YFSETQ. Trimming removed 0 bases from V and 4 bases from J, with 5 bases in between. This CDR3 spans 13 amino acids. What was sequenced was blood. The chain is built from TRBV5-1 and TRBJ1-5; the D is unclear. The source is a man aged 50 to 59 in good health. CDR3 sequence: CASSLVGNQPQHF. The CDR3 nucleotides are TGCGCCAGCAGCTTGGTTGGGAATCAGCCCCAGCATTTT.